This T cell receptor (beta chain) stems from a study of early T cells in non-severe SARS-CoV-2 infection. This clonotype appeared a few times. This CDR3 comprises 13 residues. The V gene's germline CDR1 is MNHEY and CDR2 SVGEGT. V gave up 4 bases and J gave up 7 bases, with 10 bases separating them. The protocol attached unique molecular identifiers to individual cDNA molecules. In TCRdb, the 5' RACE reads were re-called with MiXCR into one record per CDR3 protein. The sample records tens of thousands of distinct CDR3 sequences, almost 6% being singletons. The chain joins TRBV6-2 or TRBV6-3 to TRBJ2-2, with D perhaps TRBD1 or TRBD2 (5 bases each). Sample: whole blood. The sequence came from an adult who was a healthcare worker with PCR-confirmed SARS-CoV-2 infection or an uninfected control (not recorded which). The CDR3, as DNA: TGTGCCAGCAGTTTGGGGGAATACGGGGAGCTGTTTTTT. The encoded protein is CASSLGEYGELFF.